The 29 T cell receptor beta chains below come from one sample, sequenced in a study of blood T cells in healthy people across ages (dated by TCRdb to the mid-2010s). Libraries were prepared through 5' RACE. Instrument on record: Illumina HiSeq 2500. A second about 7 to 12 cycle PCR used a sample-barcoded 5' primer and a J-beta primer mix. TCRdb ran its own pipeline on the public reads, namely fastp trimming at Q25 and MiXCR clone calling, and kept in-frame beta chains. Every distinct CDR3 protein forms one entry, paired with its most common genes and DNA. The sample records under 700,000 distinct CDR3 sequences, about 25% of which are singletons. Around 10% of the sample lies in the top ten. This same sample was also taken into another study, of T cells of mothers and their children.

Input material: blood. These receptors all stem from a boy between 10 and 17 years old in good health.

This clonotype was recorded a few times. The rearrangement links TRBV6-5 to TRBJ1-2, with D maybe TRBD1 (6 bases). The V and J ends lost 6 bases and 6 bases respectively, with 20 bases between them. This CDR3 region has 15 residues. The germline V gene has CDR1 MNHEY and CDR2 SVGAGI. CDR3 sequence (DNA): TGTGCCAGCAGGGGCTGGGACACCCCCCCGGATGGCTACACCTTC. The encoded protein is CASRGWDTPPDGYTF.

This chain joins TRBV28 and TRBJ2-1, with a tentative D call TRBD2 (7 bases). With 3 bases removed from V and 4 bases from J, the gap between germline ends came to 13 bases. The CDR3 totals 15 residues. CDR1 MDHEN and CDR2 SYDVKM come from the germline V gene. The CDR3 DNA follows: TGTGCCAGCAGTTTCAAGAGCGGGACATACAATGAGCAGTTCTTC. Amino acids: CASSFKSGTYNEQFF.

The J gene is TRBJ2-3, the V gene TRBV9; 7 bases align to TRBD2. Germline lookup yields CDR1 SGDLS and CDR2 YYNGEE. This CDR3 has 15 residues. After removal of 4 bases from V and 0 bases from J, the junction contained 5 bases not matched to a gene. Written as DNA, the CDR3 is TGTGCCAGCAGCTCCAGCGGGACTAGCACAGATACGCAGTATTTT. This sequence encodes CASSSSGTSTDTQYF.

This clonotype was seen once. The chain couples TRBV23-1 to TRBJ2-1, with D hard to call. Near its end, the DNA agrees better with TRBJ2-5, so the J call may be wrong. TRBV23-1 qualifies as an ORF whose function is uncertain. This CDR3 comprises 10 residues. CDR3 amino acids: CASIPETQYF. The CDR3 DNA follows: TGCGCCAGCATTCCGGAGACCCAGTACTTC.

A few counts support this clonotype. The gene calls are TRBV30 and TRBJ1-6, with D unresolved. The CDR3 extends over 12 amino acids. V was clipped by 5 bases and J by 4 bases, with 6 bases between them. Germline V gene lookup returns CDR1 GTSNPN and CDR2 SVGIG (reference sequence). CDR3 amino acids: CAWHQYNSPLHF. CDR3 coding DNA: TGTGCCTGGCACCAGTATAATTCACCCCTCCACTTT.

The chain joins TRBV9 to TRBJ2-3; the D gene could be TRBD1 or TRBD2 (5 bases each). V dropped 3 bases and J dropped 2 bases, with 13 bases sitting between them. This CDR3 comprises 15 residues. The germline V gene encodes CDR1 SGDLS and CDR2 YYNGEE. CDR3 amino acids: CASSGTRGPTDTQYF. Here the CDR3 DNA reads TGTGCCAGCAGCGGTACTAGGGGCCCCACAGATACGCAGTATTTT.

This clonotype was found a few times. CDR3: CASSPRRGPNTEAFF. In DNA, the CDR3 is TGTGCCAGCAGCCCCCGGCGGGGACCTAACACTGAAGCTTTCTTT. This chain links TRBV6-2 or TRBV6-3 with TRBJ1-1; perhaps TRBD1 as D (5 bases). The CDR3 extends over 15 amino acids. The ends were cut back, 6 bases at V and 2 bases at J, with 16 bases in the middle. CDR1 is MNHEY, CDR2 SVGEGT, per germline.

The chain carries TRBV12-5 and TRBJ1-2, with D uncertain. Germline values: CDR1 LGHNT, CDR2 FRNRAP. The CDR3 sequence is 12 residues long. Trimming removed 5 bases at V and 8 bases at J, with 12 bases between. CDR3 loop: CASGPPLGGYTF. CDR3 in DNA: TGTGCTAGTGGTCCCCCTTTAGGGGGCTACACCTTC.

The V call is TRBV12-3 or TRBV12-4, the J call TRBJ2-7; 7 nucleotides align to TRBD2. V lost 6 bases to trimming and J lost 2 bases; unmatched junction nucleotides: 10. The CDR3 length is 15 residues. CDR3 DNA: TGTGCCAGCAGAGACAGACTAGCTCAAGCCTACGAGCAGTACTTC. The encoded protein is CASRDRLAQAYEQYF.

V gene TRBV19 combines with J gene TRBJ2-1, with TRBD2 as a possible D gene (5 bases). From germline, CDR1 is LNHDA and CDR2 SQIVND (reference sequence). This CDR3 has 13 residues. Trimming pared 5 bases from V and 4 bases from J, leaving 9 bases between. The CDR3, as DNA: TGTGCCAGTAGTTTACTAGATTACAATGAGCAGTTCTTC. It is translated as CASSLLDYNEQFF.

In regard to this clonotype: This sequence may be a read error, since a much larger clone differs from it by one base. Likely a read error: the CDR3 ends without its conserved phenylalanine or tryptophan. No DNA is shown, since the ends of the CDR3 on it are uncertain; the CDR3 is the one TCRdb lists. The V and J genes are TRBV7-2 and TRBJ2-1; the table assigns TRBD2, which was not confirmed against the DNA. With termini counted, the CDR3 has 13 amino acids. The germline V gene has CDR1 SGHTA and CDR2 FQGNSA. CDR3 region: CAGSLSGLAGVSL.

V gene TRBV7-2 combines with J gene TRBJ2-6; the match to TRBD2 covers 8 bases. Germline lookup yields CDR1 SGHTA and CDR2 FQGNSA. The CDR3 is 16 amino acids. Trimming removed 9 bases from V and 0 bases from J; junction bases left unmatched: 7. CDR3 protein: CASSTSGSSGANVLTF. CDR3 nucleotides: TGTGCCAGTAGCACGAGCGGGAGCTCTGGGGCCAACGTCCTGACTTTC.

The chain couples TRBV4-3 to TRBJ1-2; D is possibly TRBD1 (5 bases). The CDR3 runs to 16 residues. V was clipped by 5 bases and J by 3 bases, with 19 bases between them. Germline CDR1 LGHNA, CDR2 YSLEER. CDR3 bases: TGCGCCAGCAGCTCAAGAACCCGCGCGGGGGACTATGGCTACACCTTC. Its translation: CASSSRTRAGDYGYTF.

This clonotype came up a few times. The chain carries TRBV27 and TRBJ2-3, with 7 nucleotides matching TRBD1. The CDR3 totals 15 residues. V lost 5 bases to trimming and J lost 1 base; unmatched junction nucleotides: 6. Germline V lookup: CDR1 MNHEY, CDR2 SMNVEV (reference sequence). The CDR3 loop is CASSEQGHRTDTQYF. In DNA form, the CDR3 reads TGTGCCAGCAGTGAACAGGGGCACCGCACAGATACGCAGTATTTT.

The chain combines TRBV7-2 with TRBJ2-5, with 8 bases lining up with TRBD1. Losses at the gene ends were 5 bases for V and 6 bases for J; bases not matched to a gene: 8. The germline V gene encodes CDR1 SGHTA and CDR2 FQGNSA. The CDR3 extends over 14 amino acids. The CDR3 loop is CASSPNRGRQTQYF. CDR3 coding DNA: TGTGCCAGCAGCCCCAACAGGGGGAGGCAGACCCAGTACTTC.

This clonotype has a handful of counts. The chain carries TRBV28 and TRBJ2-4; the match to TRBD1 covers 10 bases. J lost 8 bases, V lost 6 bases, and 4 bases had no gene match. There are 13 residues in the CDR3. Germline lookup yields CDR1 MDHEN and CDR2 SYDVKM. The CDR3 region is CASSPGQGDIQYF. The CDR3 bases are TGTGCCAGCAGCCCCGGACAGGGGGACATTCAGTACTTC.

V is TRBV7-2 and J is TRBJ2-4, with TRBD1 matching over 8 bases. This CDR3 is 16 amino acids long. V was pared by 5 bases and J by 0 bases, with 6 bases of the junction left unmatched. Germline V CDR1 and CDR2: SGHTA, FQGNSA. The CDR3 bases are TGTGCCAGCAGCGGACTACAGGGGGTAGCCAAAAACATTCAGTACTTC. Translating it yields CASSGLQGVAKNIQYF. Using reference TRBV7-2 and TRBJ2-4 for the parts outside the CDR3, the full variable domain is GAGVSQSPSNKVTEKGKDVELRCDPISGHTALYWYRQSLGQGLEFLIYFQGNSAPDKSGLPSDRFSAERTGGSVSTLTIQRTQQEDSAVYLCASSGLQGVAKNIQYFGAGTRLSVL.

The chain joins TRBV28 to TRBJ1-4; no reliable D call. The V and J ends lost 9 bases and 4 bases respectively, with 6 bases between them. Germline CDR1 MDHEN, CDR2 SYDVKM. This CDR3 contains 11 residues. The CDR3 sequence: CASGLNEKLFF. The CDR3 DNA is TGTGCCAGTGGTCTTAATGAAAAACTGTTTTTT.

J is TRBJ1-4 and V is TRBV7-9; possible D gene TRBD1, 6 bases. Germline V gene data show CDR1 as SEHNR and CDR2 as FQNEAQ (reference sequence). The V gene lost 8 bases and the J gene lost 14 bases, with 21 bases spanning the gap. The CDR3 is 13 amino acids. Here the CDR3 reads CASGGPGVEKLFF. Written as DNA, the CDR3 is TGTGCCAGCGGAGGGCCAGGGGTTGAGAAGCTGTTTTTT.

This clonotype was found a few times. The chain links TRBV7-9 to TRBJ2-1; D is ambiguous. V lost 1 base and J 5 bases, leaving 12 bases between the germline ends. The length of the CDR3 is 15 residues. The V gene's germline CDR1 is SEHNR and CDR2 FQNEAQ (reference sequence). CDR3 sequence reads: CASSLDMLYHNEQFF. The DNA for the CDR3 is TGTGCCAGCAGCTTAGATATGCTCTACCACAATGAGCAGTTCTTC.

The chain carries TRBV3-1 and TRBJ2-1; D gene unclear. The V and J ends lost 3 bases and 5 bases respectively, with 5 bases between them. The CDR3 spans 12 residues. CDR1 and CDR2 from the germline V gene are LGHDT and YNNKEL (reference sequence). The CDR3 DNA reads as TGTGCCAGCAGCCATGTCCACAATGAGCAGTTCTTC. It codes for CASSHVHNEQFF.

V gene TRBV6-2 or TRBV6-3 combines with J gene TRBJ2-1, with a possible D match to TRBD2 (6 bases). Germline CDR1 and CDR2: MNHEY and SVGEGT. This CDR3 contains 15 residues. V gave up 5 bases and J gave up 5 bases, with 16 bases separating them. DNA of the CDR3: TGTGCCAGCAGTCCCCTAGCGCCGTTGAACAATGAGCAGTTCTTC. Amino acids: CASSPLAPLNNEQFF.

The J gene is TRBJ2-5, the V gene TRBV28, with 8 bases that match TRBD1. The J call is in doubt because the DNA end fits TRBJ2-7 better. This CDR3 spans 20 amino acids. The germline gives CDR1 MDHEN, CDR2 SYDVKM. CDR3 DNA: TGTGCCAGCAGTTTCCCCACCGCCCGGACAGGGAGTGGAAGAGGCTACGAGCAGTACTTC. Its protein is CASSFPTARTGSGRGYEQYF.

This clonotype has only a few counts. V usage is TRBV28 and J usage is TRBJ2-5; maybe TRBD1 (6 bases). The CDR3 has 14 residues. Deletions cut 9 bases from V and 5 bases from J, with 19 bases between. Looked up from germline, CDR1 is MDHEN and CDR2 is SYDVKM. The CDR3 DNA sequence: TGTGCCAGTAACGGGGCTAGGGGGATCGAGACCCAGTACTTC. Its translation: CASNGARGIETQYF. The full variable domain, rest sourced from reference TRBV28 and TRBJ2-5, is DVKVTQSSRYLVKRTGEKVFLECVQDMDHENMFWYRQDPGLGLRLIYFSYDVKMKEKGDIPEGYSVSREKKERFSLILESASTNQTSMYLCASNGARGIETQYFGPGTRLLVL.

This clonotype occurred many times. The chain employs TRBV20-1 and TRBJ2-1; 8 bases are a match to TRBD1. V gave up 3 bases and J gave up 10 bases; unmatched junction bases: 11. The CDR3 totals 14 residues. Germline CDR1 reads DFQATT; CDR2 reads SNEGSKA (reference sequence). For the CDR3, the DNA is TGCAGTGCTAGGGGGGACAGGCCCCGAGAGGAGCAGTTCTTC. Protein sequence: CSARGDRPREEQFF.

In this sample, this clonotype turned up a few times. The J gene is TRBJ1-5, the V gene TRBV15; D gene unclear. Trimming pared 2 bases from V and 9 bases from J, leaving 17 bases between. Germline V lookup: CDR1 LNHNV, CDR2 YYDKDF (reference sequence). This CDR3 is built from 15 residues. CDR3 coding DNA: TGTGCCACCAGCAGAACCTTCTCAGGTGCGGGGCCCCAGCATTTT. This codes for CATSRTFSGAGPQHF.

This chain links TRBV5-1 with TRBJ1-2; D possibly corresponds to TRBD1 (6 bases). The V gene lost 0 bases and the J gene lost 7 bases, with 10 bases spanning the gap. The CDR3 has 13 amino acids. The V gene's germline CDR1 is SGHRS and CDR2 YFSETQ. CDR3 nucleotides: TGCGCCAGCAGCTTGGCCGGGGGCGGTGGCTACACCTTC. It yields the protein CASSLAGGGGYTF.

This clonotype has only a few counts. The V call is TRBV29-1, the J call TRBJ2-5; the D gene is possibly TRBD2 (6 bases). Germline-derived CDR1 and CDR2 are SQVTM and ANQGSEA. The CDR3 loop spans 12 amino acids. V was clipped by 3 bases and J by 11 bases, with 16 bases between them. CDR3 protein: CSVEERVEGQYF. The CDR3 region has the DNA TGCAGCGTTGAGGAGAGGGTGGAGGGGCAGTACTTC.

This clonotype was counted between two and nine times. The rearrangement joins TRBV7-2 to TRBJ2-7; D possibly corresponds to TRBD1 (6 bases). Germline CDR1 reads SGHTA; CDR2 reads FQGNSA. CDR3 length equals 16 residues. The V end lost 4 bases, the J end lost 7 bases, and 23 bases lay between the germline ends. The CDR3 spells CASSSPGDTQFGEQYF. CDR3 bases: TGTGCCAGCAGCTCCCCAGGGGACACGCAGTTTGGGGAGCAGTACTTC.